This T cell receptor (beta chain) was found in a study of tumor-infiltrating lymphocytes in primary liver carcinoma. V was shortened by 11 bases and J by 7 bases, with 27 bases between the two germline ends. CDR1 is MNHEY and CDR2 is SVGAGI in the germline V gene. The CDR3 contains 15 residues. RNA and DNA were co-extracted from approximately 20-30 mg of unsorted bulk tissue. Surgical resection treated primary liver carcinoma in the patients. The authors made TCR beta cDNA from approximately 490 ng total RNA with a constant-region primer. What produced the TCR beta libraries was three nested multiplex PCR rounds using slightly modified ARM-PCR. For around 10 cycles apiece, the opening two PCR rounds ran with TRBV1-TRBV30 forward primers and a C-beta reverse primer. In TCRdb, the multiplex PCR reads were re-called with MiXCR into one record per CDR3 protein. The sample contains 50,000 to 70,000 distinct CDR3 sequences, 65% to 80% of which appear only once.

This rearrangement joins TRBV6-5 to TRBJ2-7, with D possibly being TRBD2 (6 bases). This receptor was identified in a middle-aged man with primary liver carcinoma and hepatitis B virus infection. The sample comprised liver tumor tissue from sampling region 2. As for subset: tumor region T2, inferior pole. CDR3 bases: TGTGCCTGCGGGCCTCTCTGGTGGAGGGATTATGAGCAGTACTTC. Its translation is CACGPLWWRDYEQYF.